A selection of T cell receptor beta chains follows, all from one sample in a study of shared clonotypes between healthy human individuals. Using immunoSEQ multiplex PCR, the repertoire was profiled, and TCRdb retains in-frame clones only, with some absent. This table holds approximately 2.1 million clones, approximately 95% found once. Sequenced: naive CD4+ T cells from PBMCs. The receptors here all came from a man between 18 and 35 years old in good health. Some clones in this sample may be carry-over from other donors' samples. The conserved cysteine and the conserved F or W are not part of the CDR3 here.

length	V	J	CDR3
12	TRBV9	TRBJ2-7	ASSPMGQGGEQY
13	TRBV29-1	TRBJ2-3	SAGGTSGGTDTQY
14	TRBV28	TRBJ1-5	ASSRKHGTYNQPQH
14	TRBV4-1	TRBJ2-5	ASSQDLGSGEETQY
10	TRBV10-2	TRBJ2-2	ASSWDTGELF
14	TRBV18	TRBJ2-5	ASSSVGAGGQETQY
13	TRBV7-3	TRBJ2-1	ASSPGLAAYNEQF
14	TRBV7-2	TRBJ2-1	ASSPGPGHQVYEQF
13	TRBV9	TRBJ2-7	ASSVGLAGPYEQY
12	TRBV6-6	TRBJ2-3	ATEDSSGTDTQY
13	TRBV5-1	TRBJ1-5	ASSTGWGNNQPQH
12	TRBV9	TRBJ1-1	ASSAGGINTEAF
13	TRBV28	TRBJ2-7	ASSLGDSRSYEQY
16	TRBV10-3	TRBJ2-1	AISGRAGRGGDHNEQF
14	TRBV5-1	TRBJ2-2	ASSLAGTPVRGELF
11	TRBV5-1	TRBJ2-3	ASSFGGTDTQY
12	TRBV6-6	TRBJ2-2	ASSPALSTGELF
13	TRBV27	TRBJ2-7	ASSFQGARTYEQY
13	TRBV5-6	TRBJ1-6	ASSLALGQNSPLH
12	TRBV6-5	TRBJ1-2	ASRRDRGNYGYT
11	TRBV2	TRBJ2-3	ASTLFWTDTQY
12	TRBV10-3	TRBJ2-7	AISPRQGNYEQY
17	TRBV9	TRBJ2-3	ASSVVDGRGAGVPDTQY
15	TRBV10-3	TRBJ2-6	AISATGLVDGANVLT
13	TRBV5-4	TRBJ2-3	ASSTRTDSTDTQY
13	TRBV5-1	TRBJ2-3	ASSLDPGGVDTQY